These T cell receptor beta chains were read from a single sample in a study of blood T cell repertoires in COVID-19. Libraries were prepared by immunoSEQ multiplex PCR; TCRdb keeps only in-frame clonotypes and omits some of them. The data hold fewer than 200,000 clones, with approximately 79% observed a single time. The material sequenced was peripheral blood. These receptors were collected from a woman of 80 years or more with acute or convalescent COVID-19. The CDR3 runs from the conserved cysteine through the conserved F or W. Fields, in order: clone size, V gene, CDR3 protein. Part of the rows lack a size; the others show once, few, many or a class for expanded clones.

>few|TRBV6-5
CASSTSGQGADTQYF
>-|TRBV27
CASSSTSRDAYEQYF
>-|TRBV5-4
CASSLTGVEKLFF
>-|TRBV30
CAWSLRDRDTEAFF
>-|TRBV2
CASSEGGRGSYEQYF
>once|TRBV19
CASSNRENQPQHF
>few|TRBV6-5
CATKTLVSYEQYF
>-|TRBV7-9
CASSPLGAGDNNEQFF
>-|TRBV11-2
CASSFRAPEAFF
>-|TRBV9
CVSSVVQGNFAGELFF
>-|TRBV18
CASSQGPSGAQETQYF
>-|TRBV2
CASTRTGGNTEAFF
>-|TRBV19
CASSNRQGRGEETQYF
>-|TRBV3-1/TRBV3-2
CASSQRGPPYNEQFF
>few|TRBV30
CAWSRAGVSNQPQHF
>-|TRBV14
CASSIQGIAGGREQYF
>once|TRBV30
CAWSWNTEAFF
>once|TRBV18
CASSPLQGNREQFF
>many|TRBV4-1
CASSQGGQLDYGYTF
>once|TRBV5-1
CASSSGQTYEQYF
>-|TRBV19
CASSLGRESNQPQHF
>-|TRBV5-4
CASSLSSGDRSPLHF